Shown below are 32 T cell receptor beta chains from a single sample sequenced in a study of tumor-infiltrating lymphocytes in primary liver carcinoma (dated by TCRdb to about 2017). Data came from an Illumina HiSeq 2500. Using a constant-region primer and ProtoScript II reverse transcriptase, TCRbeta-specific cDNA was reverse-transcribed from about 540 ng total RNA. TCRbeta libraries were built with three nested multiplex PCR rounds, a slightly modified ARM-PCR procedure. Each of the first two PCR rounds ran for approximately 11 cycles and used multiplex TRBV1-TRBV30 forward primers together with a Cbeta reverse primer. The public reads were run again by TCRdb, first through fastp at Q25 and then through MiXCR, and only productive beta chains were kept. When rows share a CDR3 protein, they turn into one entry using the most common DNA and genes. The sample table lists about 120,000 distinct CDR3 sequences, approximately 68% of them with a count of one. The ten largest clonotypes hold over 8% of the sample.

Without any cell sorting, total RNA and DNA were extracted together from around 18-30 mg of bulk tissue using the AllPrep DNA/RNA mini kit. The sequenced sample consisted of tumor-adjacent normal liver tissue. These receptors all stem from a woman aged 55-70 years with primary liver carcinoma and hepatitis B virus infection.

Comment on this clonotype: At one of its ends the junction is not consistent with the germline gene, which may arise from a read error. The rearrangement links TRBV12-3 or TRBV12-4 to TRBJ2-7, with 10 bases that match TRBD2. The CDR3 covers 13 residues. The CDR3: CASKVAGGYEQYF. The CDR3 region has the DNA TGCGCCAGCAAAGTAGCGGGAGGCTATGAGCAGTACTTC.

The chain uses TRBV6-2 or TRBV6-3 and TRBJ2-7; TRBD2 agrees at 8 bases. Trimming at V came to 6 bases and at J to 3 bases, leaving 10 bases not matched to a gene. CDR3 length: 15 amino acids. The germline CDR1 and CDR2 sequences are MNHEY and SVGEGT. CDR3 in amino acids: CASSDEASGFYEQYF. CDR3 nucleotide sequence: TGTGCCAGCAGCGACGAGGCTAGCGGGTTCTACGAGCAGTACTTC.

This clonotype occurred a few times. This may be a read error, as it is one base from a much larger clone. This chain links TRBV6-5 with TRBJ1-3, with D hard to call. The CDR3 length is 11 residues. The germline CDR1 and CDR2 sequences are MNHEY and SVGAGI. CDR3 sequence (DNA): TGTGTCAGCACCCTTGGAAACACCATATATTTT. Translation gives CVSTLGNTIYF.

This clonotype has a count of ten or more. The V and J genes are TRBV12-3 or TRBV12-4 and TRBJ2-1, with 8 bases fitting TRBD1. The CDR3 covers 17 residues. The junction had 15 bases not matched to a gene; V was cut back by 5 bases and J by 6 bases. In DNA, the CDR3 is TGTGCCAGCAGTGGGGTTGCCCCGGGACAGGTCTCCAATGAGCAGTTCTTC. Its translation is CASSGVAPGQVSNEQFF.

On this clonotype: It is likely a read error, because the conserved phenylalanine at the end of the CDR3 is missing. The gene calls are TRBV11-3 and TRBJ2-1; D is undetermined. This CDR3 contains 16 residues. From germline, CDR1 is SGHNT and CDR2 YENEEA. The V end lost 5 bases, the J end lost 6 bases, and 20 bases lay between the germline ends. CDR3 coding DNA: TGTGCCAGCAGCCCCCCCGGAGATTCCAATTCCAATGAGCAGTTCCTC. This sequence encodes CASSPPGDSNSNEQFL.

Turning to this clonotype: A junction boundary mismatches the germline segment, possibly from a read error. The chain couples TRBV5-6 to TRBJ2-1; D might be TRBD2 (5 bases). There are 12 residues in the CDR3. Germline CDR1 reads SGHDT; CDR2 reads YYEEEE. Written as DNA, the CDR3 is TGTGCCAGCAGCCGGGATTACAATGATCAGTTCTTC. Residues: CASSRDYNDQFF.

This clonotype occurred a few times. A much larger clone is a single base away; this may be a read error. The gene calls are TRBV6-1 and TRBJ2-7; D may be TRBD1 or TRBD2 (5 bases each). The CDR3 is made up of 14 amino acids. Germline-derived CDR1 and CDR2 are MNHNS and SASEGT. The CDR3 sequence is CVSSPMGVAYEQYF. The CDR3 nucleotides are TGTGTCAGCAGCCCGATGGGGGTGGCCTACGAGCAGTACTTC.

Remarks on this clonotype: A much bigger clone sits one base away, suggesting this may be a read error. V gene TRBV6-4 combines with J gene TRBJ2-1, with D possibly TRBD2 on 6 matching bases. The germline V gene encodes CDR1 MRHNA and CDR2 SNTAGT. V was cut by 10 bases and J by 0 bases, with 13 bases left in between. The CDR3 contains 14 residues. The CDR3 protein is CATRRGVSYNEQFF. The CDR3 DNA is TGTGCCACCAGGAGGGGAGTCTCCTACAATGAGCAGTTCTTC.

This clonotype was observed many times. V and J are TRBV4-1 and TRBJ2-3; TRBD2 matches at 10 bases. The CDR3 spans 17 residues. CDR1 and CDR2 from the germline V gene are MGHRA and YSYEKL. V gave up 3 bases and J gave up 2 bases; unmatched junction bases: 8. CDR3 in amino acids: CASSHQRTSGLTDTQYF. In DNA, the CDR3 is TGCGCCAGCAGCCACCAAAGGACTAGCGGACTCACAGATACGCAGTATTTT.

As concerns this clonotype: Given a much more abundant clone one base away, this may be a read error. The rearrangement uses TRBV5-6 and TRBJ1-5; D might be TRBD1 (5 bases). The CDR3 consists of 16 residues. Germline V lookup: CDR1 SGHDT, CDR2 YYEEEE. The CDR3: CASSSADGGNNLPQHF. The CDR3 DNA reads as TGTGCCAGCAGCTCGGCCGACGGGGGGAACAATCTGCCCCAGCATTTT.

The V and J genes are TRBV29-1 and TRBJ2-1, with D tentatively TRBD1 or TRBD2 (5 bases each). CDR3 length: 13 residues. Trimming pared 3 bases from V and 13 bases from J, leaving 19 bases between. Germline V gene data show CDR1 as SQVTM and CDR2 as ANQGSEA. This CDR3 is CSVEGDRNNDQFF. The CDR3, as DNA: TGCAGCGTTGAGGGGGATAGGAACAACGATCAGTTCTTC.

Points on this clonotype: This may arise from a read error, as a much more abundant clone is one base away. The V call is TRBV5-8, the J call TRBJ2-3; D unresolved. The V gene's germline CDR1 is SGHTS and CDR2 YDEGEE. The CDR3 is 12 amino acids. Trimming took off 6 bases at V and 11 bases at J, with 16 bases between the two ends. The CDR3 bases are TGTGCCAGCACCGAGGTGCGGTATATGCAGTATTTT. Translated, it gives CASTEVRYMQYF.

The chain is built from TRBV5-5 and TRBJ2-1; possibly TRBD2 for D (6 bases). Germline V gene lookup returns CDR1 SGHKS and CDR2 YYEKEE (reference sequence). Trimming pared 0 bases from V and 9 bases from J, leaving 22 bases between. There are 17 residues in the CDR3. CDR3 in amino acids: CASSLAQSFGSMGEQFF. The CDR3 region has the DNA TGTGCCAGCAGCTTGGCTCAGTCTTTCGGGAGTATGGGTGAGCAGTTCTTC.

This clonotype was recorded a few times. This may be a read error: a much more frequent sequence differs by one nucleotide. The genes are TRBV7-9 and TRBJ1-1; 8 nucleotides match TRBD1. CDR1 SEHNR and CDR2 FQNEAQ come from the germline V gene (reference sequence). CDR3 length: 16 residues. Trimming removed 4 bases from V and 3 bases from J; junction bases left unmatched: 10. The DNA for the CDR3 is TGTGCCAGCAGCTCAGGACAGGGTATATTGGACACTGAAGCTTTCTTT. It encodes CASSSGQGILDTEAFF.

The J gene is TRBJ2-7, the V gene TRBV2; 8 nucleotides line up with TRBD1. The junction had 5 bases not matched to a gene; V was cut back by 8 bases and J by 2 bases. This CDR3 has 13 amino acids. CDR1 and CDR2 from the germline V gene are SNHLY and FYNNEI. The chain's CDR3 is CASGGQGPYEQYF. The CDR3 nucleotides are TGTGCCAGCGGAGGACAGGGTCCCTACGAGCAGTACTTC.

A note on this clonotype: The junction departs from the called germline gene at one end, perhaps through a read error. The gene calls are TRBV29-1 and TRBJ2-1; TRBD2 might be the D (5 bases). The germline V gene has CDR1 SQVTM and CDR2 ANQGSEA. This CDR3 spans 11 amino acids. CDR3 coding DNA: TGTAGCGCCCGGGTTAGTCCCTCCTCGTTCTTC. Translated, it gives CSARVSPSSFF.

With regard to this clonotype: Germline and junction disagree at one end, which may indicate a read error. The V call is TRBV6-6, the J call TRBJ2-3; TRBD2 matches at 7 bases. This CDR3 comprises 15 residues. CDR1 is MNHNY, CDR2 SVGAGI, per germline (reference sequence). The CDR3 DNA reads TGTACCAGCAGCTCTACGATTAGCGGGTATGATACGCAGTATTTT. Protein product: CTSSSTISGYDTQYF.

Points on this clonotype: As the CDR3 is not closed by the conserved phenylalanine or tryptophan, this likely results from a read error. This sequence joins TRBV29-1 and TRBJ2-2; 8 bases are shared with TRBD1. Per germline, CDR1 SQVTM and CDR2 ANQGSEA. The CDR3 extends over 12 amino acids. Trimming removed 6 bases from V and 6 bases from J; junction bases left unmatched: 3. CDR3 in amino acids: CSVPQGAGELFV. The CDR3 DNA is TGCAGCGTCCCACAGGGGGCCGGGGAGCTGTTTGTT.

As regards this clonotype: A much larger clone lies a single base off, so this may be a read error. V gene TRBV7-9 combines with J gene TRBJ1-4; D uncertain. Germline lookup yields CDR1 SEHNR and CDR2 FQNEAQ (reference sequence). Trimming removed 1 base at V and 4 bases at J, with 10 bases between. This CDR3 has 15 residues. CDR3 DNA: TGTGCCAGCAGCTTAGATTTAGCCGTTAATGAAAAACTGTTTTTT. Amino acid sequence: CASSLDLAVNEKLFF.

Points on this clonotype: Just one base apart from a much larger clone, this may be a read error. This CDR3 fails to terminate in the conserved phenylalanine or tryptophan, so it likely reflects a read error. The chain employs TRBV5-1 and TRBJ1-1; possible D gene TRBD1, 5 bases. Germline loops: CDR1 SGHRS, CDR2 YFSETQ. Trimming stripped 2 bases from V and 6 bases from J, with 11 bases between. The CDR3 extends over 13 amino acids. CDR3 coding DNA: TGCGCCAGCAGCTTCGGGGGGTCCCCTGAAGCTTTCCTT. It encodes CASSFGGSPEAFL.

In regard to this clonotype: As the CDR3 is not closed by the conserved phenylalanine or tryptophan, this likely results from a read error. The chain joins TRBV6-1 to TRBJ2-4; TRBD1 agrees at 9 bases. Germline V gene sequence: CDR1 MNHNS, CDR2 SASEGT. The CDR3 contains 17 residues. The V gene end was trimmed by 9 bases and the J gene end by 1 base; junction bases not matched to a gene: 13. CDR3 DNA: TGTGCCAGTAGGGACAGGGAAGAGACTTGGGCCAAAAACATTCAGTACATC. Translation gives CASRDREETWAKNIQYI.

This clonotype was counted at least ten times. V and J are TRBV5-4 and TRBJ2-1; D might be TRBD2 (5 bases). Trimming removed 5 bases from V and 6 bases from J, with 12 bases in between. The CDR3 consists of 13 residues. Germline V gene lookup returns CDR1 SGHNT and CDR2 YYREEE (reference sequence). CDR3 loop: CASRGEQRNEQFF. The CDR3 DNA reads as TGTGCCAGCAGGGGAGAGCAACGCAATGAGCAGTTCTTC.

V gene TRBV25-1 combines with J gene TRBJ2-2; D not certain. The CDR3 spans 17 residues. V lost 2 bases and J lost 0, with 13 bases in between. Germline CDR1 MGHDK, CDR2 SYGVNS. Written as DNA, the CDR3 is TGTGCCAGCAGTGAAGTGGATTTTAACGCGAACACCGGGGAGCTGTTTTTT. Protein: CASSEVDFNANTGELFF.

On this clonotype: One end of the junction varies from germline; a read error may be responsible. This chain joins TRBV12-3 or TRBV12-4 and TRBJ2-7; D might be TRBD1 (6 bases). The CDR3 length is 13 residues. The CDR3 DNA sequence: TGTGCCAGCAATTCGTCAGGGGACATGGGGCAGTACTTT. Protein: CASNSSGDMGQYF.

In the case of this clonotype: The junction shows a germline mismatch at one end, possibly a read error. The CDR3 DNA sequence: TGCGCCAGCAGCCAAGATGTGGCAGGGAGAGGTGACTATGACTACACCTTC. This translates into CASSQDVAGRGDYDYTF. This chain uses TRBV4-1 with TRBJ1-2, with TRBD1 as a possible D gene (5 bases). CDR1 is MGHRA and CDR2 is YSYEKL in the germline V gene. This CDR3 spans 17 amino acids.

This clonotype appeared a few times. Just one base apart from a much larger clone, this may be a read error. The chain is built from TRBV14 and TRBJ1-2, with TRBD1 matching 12 bases. There are 14 residues in the CDR3. Germline-derived CDR1 and CDR2 are SGHDN and FVKESK. The CDR3 loop is CVSSPGQGAAGYTF. In DNA, the CDR3 is TGTGTCAGCAGCCCGGGACAGGGGGCAGCAGGCTACACCTTC. Combining the CDR3 with reference TRBV14 and TRBJ1-2 gives the whole variable domain EAGVTQFPSHSVIEKGQTVTLRCDPISGHDNLYWYRRVMGKEIKFLLHFVKESKQDESGMPNNRFLAERTGGTYSTLKVQPAELEDSGVYFCVSSPGQGAAGYTFGSGTRLTVV.

In regard to this clonotype: The conserved final phenylalanine or tryptophan is absent from the CDR3, which likely points to a read error. The chain uses TRBV5-4 and TRBJ2-7; perhaps D is TRBD1 or TRBD2 (5 bases each). This CDR3 comprises 15 residues. V lost 0 bases and J lost 6, with 16 bases in between. Per the germline V gene, CDR1 is SGHNT and CDR2 is YYREEE (reference sequence). The CDR3 sequence is CASSLATGAGCEQYL. In DNA form, the CDR3 reads TGTGCCAGCAGCTTGGCGACCGGGGCAGGCTGCGAGCAGTACCTC.

This clonotype appeared a few times. At one end, the junction sequence differs from germline, possibly due to a read error. The chain is built from TRBV7-7 and TRBJ2-7, with 9 bases identical to TRBD2. Looked up from germline, CDR1 is SSHAT and CDR2 is FNYEAQ (reference sequence). This CDR3 region has 16 residues. The CDR3, as DNA: TGTGCTAGCAGACCTACGACTAGCGGAATTCCCTACGAGCAGTACTTC. Its translation: CASRPTTSGIPYEQYF.

There are many counts of this clonotype. The CDR3 region is CASSYDPNYGYTF. CDR3 DNA: TGCGCCAGCAGCTACGACCCTAACTATGGCTACACCTTC. The gene calls are TRBV4-1 and TRBJ1-2, with D unresolved. V shed 5 bases and J shed 0 bases, with 7 bases lying between them. Germline V gives CDR1 MGHRA, CDR2 YSYEKL. The CDR3 is made up of 13 amino acids.

The chain uses TRBV4-1 and TRBJ2-1; D tentatively reads TRBD1 or TRBD2 (5 bases each). This CDR3 has 16 residues. Between the trimmed V and J ends, which lost 0 bases and 5 bases, there was a span of 14 bases. The germline gives CDR1 MGHRA, CDR2 YSYEKL. Here the CDR3 reads CASSQESGLAHNEQFF. CDR3 nucleotides: TGCGCCAGCAGCCAAGAGTCGGGGCTAGCTCACAATGAGCAGTTCTTC.

This clonotype appeared a few times. This could be a read error, since a much larger clone is one nucleotide away. The rearrangement joins TRBV6-1 to TRBJ2-7, with 7 positions matching TRBD2. The ends lost 6 bases at V and 3 bases at J; junction bases unmatched: 8. The germline V gene has CDR1 MNHNS and CDR2 SASEGT. The CDR3 runs to 14 residues. The CDR3 reads CASSANSGNYEQYF. The CDR3 DNA reads TGTGCCAGCAGCGCAAACAGCGGGAACTACGAGCAGTACTTC.

As concerns this clonotype: Sequence at one end of the junction differs from germline and may be a read error. This chain joins TRBV14 and TRBJ1-1; no reliable D call. The CDR3 runs 13 residues. The germline CDR1 and CDR2 sequences are SGHDN and FVKESK. The CDR3 sequence: CTSSPRVNTEAFF. The CDR3 coding sequence is TGTACCAGCAGCCCTAGGGTGAACACTGAGGCTTTCTTT.